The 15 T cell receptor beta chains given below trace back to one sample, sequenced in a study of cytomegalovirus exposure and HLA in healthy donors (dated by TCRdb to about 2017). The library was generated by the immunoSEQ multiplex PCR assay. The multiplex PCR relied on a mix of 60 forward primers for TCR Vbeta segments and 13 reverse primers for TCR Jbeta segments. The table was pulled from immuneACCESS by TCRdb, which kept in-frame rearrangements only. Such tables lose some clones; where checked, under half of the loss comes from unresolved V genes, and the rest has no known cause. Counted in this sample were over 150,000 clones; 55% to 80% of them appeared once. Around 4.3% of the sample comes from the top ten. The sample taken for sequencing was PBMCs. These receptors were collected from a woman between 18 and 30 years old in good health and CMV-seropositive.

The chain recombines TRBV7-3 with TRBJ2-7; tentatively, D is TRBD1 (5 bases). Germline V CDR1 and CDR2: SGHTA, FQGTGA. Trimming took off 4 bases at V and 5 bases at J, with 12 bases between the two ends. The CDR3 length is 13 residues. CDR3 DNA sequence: TGTGCCAGCAGCTCATTCAGGGTGCACGAGCAGTACTTC. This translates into CASSSFRVHEQYF.

The CDR3 region is CASSDSKKSGLGTGELFF. CDR3 DNA sequence: TGTGCCAGCAGTGACTCGAAAAAAAGTGGACTGGGCACCGGGGAGCTGTTTTTT. The V gene is TRBV6-4, the J gene TRBJ2-2, with D perhaps matching TRBD2 (5 bases). The CDR3 has 18 residues. V lost 0 bases and J 4 bases, leaving 18 bases between the germline ends. CDR1 is MRHNA, CDR2 SNTAGT, per germline.

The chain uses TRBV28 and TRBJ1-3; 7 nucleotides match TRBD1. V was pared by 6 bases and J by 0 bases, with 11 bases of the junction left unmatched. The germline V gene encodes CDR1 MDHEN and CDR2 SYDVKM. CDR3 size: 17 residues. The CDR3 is CASRALTGALSGNTIYF. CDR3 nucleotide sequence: TGTGCCAGCAGGGCGCTCACAGGGGCCCTCTCTGGAAACACCATATATTTT.

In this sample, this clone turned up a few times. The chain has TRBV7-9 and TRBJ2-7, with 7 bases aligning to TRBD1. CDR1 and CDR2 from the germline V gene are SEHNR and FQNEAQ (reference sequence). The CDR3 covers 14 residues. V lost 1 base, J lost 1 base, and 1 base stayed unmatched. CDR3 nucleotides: TGTGCCAGCAGCTTAGACAGGGGATCCTACGAGCAGTACTTC. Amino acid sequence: CASSLDRGSYEQYF.

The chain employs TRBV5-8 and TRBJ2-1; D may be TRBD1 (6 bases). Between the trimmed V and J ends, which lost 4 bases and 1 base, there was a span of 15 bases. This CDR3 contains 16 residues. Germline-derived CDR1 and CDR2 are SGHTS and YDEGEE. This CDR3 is CASSIRGGRSYNEQFF. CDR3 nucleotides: TGTGCCAGCAGCATCCGAGGGGGACGGTCCTACAATGAGCAGTTCTTC.

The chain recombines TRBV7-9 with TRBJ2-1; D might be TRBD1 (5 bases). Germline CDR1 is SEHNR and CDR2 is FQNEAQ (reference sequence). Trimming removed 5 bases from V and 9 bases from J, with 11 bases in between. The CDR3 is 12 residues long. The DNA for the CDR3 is TGTGCCAGCAGCGCCCTTAGGGGTGAGCAGTTCTTC. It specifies CASSALRGEQFF.

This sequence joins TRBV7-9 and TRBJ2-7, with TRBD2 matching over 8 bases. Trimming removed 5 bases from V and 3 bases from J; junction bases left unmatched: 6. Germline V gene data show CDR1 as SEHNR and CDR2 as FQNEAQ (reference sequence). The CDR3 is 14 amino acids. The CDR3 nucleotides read TGTGCCAGCAGCCCTTGGGCGGGAGGCTACGAGCAGTACTTC. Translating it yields CASSPWAGGYEQYF. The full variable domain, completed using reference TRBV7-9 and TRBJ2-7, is DTGVSQNPRHKITKRGQNVTFRCDPISEHNRLYWYRQTLGQGPEFLTYFQNEAQLEKSRLLSDRFSAERPKGSFSTLEIQRTEQGDSAMYLCASSPWAGGYEQYFGPGTRLTVT.

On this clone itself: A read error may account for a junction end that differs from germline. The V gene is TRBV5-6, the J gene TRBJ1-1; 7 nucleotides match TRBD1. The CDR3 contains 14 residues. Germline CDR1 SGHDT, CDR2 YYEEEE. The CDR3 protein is CVSSLNRGGTEAFF. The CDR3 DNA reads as TGTGTCAGCAGTTTAAACAGGGGCGGCACTGAAGCTTTCTTT.

The CDR3 DNA reads TGTGCCAGCAGCCAAGGGACGGGCAGGGGCGATTACGAGCAGTACTTC. It is translated as CASSQGTGRGDYEQYF. The chain links TRBV4-2 to TRBJ2-7; D is possibly TRBD1 (6 bases). This CDR3 spans 16 amino acids. CDR1 is LGHNA and CDR2 is YNFKEQ in the germline V gene. V gave up 1 base and J gave up 4 bases, with 17 bases separating them.

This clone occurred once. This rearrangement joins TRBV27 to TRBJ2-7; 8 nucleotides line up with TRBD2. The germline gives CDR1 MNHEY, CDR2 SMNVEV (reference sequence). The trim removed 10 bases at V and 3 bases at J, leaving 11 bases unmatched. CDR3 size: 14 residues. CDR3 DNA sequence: TGTGCCACCTCAGGGTCCGCGGGAGGCTACGAGCAGTACTTC. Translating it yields CATSGSAGGYEQYF.

The CDR3 reads CASSVGSGGSYEQYF. CDR3 nucleotides: TGTGCCAGCAGCGTAGGTTCAGGGGGCTCTTACGAGCAGTACTTC. The chain is built from TRBV9 and TRBJ2-7, with TRBD1 identical over 8 bases. Germline CDR1 reads SGDLS; CDR2 reads YYNGEE. The V gene end was trimmed by 0 bases and the J gene end by 4 bases; junction bases not matched to a gene: 6. The CDR3 spans 15 residues.

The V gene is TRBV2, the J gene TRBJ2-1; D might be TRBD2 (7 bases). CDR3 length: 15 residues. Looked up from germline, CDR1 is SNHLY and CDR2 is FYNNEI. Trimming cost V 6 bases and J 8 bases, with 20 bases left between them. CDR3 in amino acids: CASRRRGGGNHEQFF. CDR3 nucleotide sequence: TGTGCCAGCAGACGAAGGGGGGGCGGGAACCATGAGCAGTTCTTC. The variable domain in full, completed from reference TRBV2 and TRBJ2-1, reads EPEVTQTPSHQVTQMGQEVILRCVPISNHLYFYWYRQILGQKVEFLVSFYNNEISEKSEIFDDQFSVERPDGSNFTLKIRSTKLEDSAMYFCASRRRGGGNHEQFFGPGTRLTVL.

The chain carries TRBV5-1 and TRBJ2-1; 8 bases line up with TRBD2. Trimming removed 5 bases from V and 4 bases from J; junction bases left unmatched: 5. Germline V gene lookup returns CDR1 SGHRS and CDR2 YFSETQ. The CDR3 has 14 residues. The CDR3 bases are TGCGCCAGCAGGAACTTAGCGGGATACAATGAGCAGTTCTTC. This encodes CASRNLAGYNEQFF.

The CDR3 DNA reads as TGTGCCACCAGCCCGCCGGGACTAGCGGGAGCCACGCAGTATTTT. It specifies CATSPPGLAGATQYF. The V and J genes are TRBV15 and TRBJ2-3, with 14 bases identical to TRBD2. Trimming took 5 bases from V and 9 from J; bases not matched to a gene: 7. The germline gives CDR1 LNHNV, CDR2 YYDKDF (reference sequence). The length of the CDR3 is 15 residues.

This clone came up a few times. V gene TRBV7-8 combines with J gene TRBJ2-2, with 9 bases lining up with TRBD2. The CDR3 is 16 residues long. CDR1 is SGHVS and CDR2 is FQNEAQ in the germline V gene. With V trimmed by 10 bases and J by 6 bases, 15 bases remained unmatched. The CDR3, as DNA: TGTGCCACACACCAATTAGGCGGGGGGGCCGCCGGGGAGCTGTTTTTT. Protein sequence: CATHQLGGGAAGELFF.